This paragraph covers one TCR beta chain sequence. This sample is drawn from a study of blood T cell repertoires in COVID-19. About the study: In each case, the material was cDNA or gDNA derived from T cells, B-cell-depleted T cells, or PBMCs.

Clones were read by immunoSEQ multiplex PCR, and TCRdb kept only the in-frame ones, dropping some. The sample gives a few hundred thousand clones, roughly 84% of which show up once; 0.87% is in the top ten. Per germline, CDR1 GTSNPN and CDR2 SVGIG (reference sequence). V gave up 1 base and J gave up 7 bases, with 11 bases separating them. This CDR3 contains 14 residues. Seattle participants joined during active infection and were tracked over time. This TCR derives from a human donor with COVID-19, enrolled during active disease. The donor label of this sample is uncertain. The V gene is TRBV30, the J gene TRBJ1-6; D is ambiguous. The sequenced material came from peripheral blood. CDR3 sequence (DNA): TGTGCCTGGAGTGCGTTAACAGCAAATTCACCCCTCCACTTT. Its translation is CAWSALTANSPLHF.